Sequencing of this T cell receptor (beta chain) was carried out in a study of vaccination and CD4 T cells after COVID-19. Background on the study: Convalescent donors: six male, four female; seven Caucasian, two Asian, one multiracial, two Hispanic. Overlapping SARS-CoV-2, HCoV-NL63, HCoV-OC43 and HCoV-229E spike peptides were used to stimulate cells.

The germline V gene encodes CDR1 KGHDR and CDR2 SFDVKD. The CDR3 contains 15 residues. Trimming at V came to 4 bases and at J to 3 bases, leaving 8 bases not matched to a gene. This clonotype appeared a few times. Antigen unknown. Indicated treatment: approximately nine-day PBMC culture with coronavirus spike peptide pools or control peptides (ViraFEST assay). Sequenced with the Oncomine TCR Beta short-read assay was DNA taken from cultured CD4+ T cells. Someone extracted genomic DNA from cultured CD4+ T cells. Using its own MiXCR run on the PCR reads, TCRdb lists one record per CDR3 protein. The sample yields some 4,000 distinct CDR3 sequences, 21% seen once.

The sample consisted of CD4+ T cells from blood, cultured in vitro. The origin of this receptor is a human donor who had recovered from COVID-19. The genes are TRBV24-1 and TRBJ2-7, with 7 bases that match TRBD1. CDR3 region: CATSEPDRVYYEQYF. The CDR3 DNA follows: TGTGCCACCAGTGAACCCGACAGGGTCTACTACGAGCAGTACTTC.